The TCR beta chain described here comes from a study of shared clonotypes between healthy human individuals. CDR1 and CDR2 from the germline V gene are MNHNY and SVGAGI (reference sequence). This CDR3 comprises 15 residues. TCRdb keeps only in-frame clones here, not all; method: immunoSEQ multiplex PCR. This table holds some 690,000 clones, 90% found once. Sample: memory CD8+ T cells from PBMCs. As for subset: CD45RO+ cells pooled with CCR7-negative TemRA cells. The chain uses TRBV6-6 and TRBJ2-3; 13 bases align to TRBD2. This clonotype was obtained from a man aged 18 to 30 in good health. Some clones in this sample may be carry-over from other donors' samples. CDR3 protein: CWTSGSGGLGGTQYF. CDR3 nucleotides: TGTTGGACTAGCGGGAGTGGTGGGCTTGGGGGTACGCAGTATTTT.